This TCR beta chain was identified during a study of T cells after yellow fever vaccination. Study-wide points: The secondary response showed a weaker magnitude and a faster peak, day 5 versus 15.

TCRdb independently ran MiXCR on the 5' RACE reads; one entry per CDR3 protein. The sample contains approximately 510,000 distinct CDR3 sequences, just over 20% of which appear only once. Notes on this clonotype: What it binds is unknown.

This TCR came from a man younger than 30 who received the YFV17D yellow fever vaccine. Sequenced here: PBMCs, sampled 21 days after the first yellow fever vaccination.

CDR3 sequence (DNA): TGTGCCAGCAGTTCCTCTCAGCCCTCACCCCTCCACTTT. As protein: CASSSSQPSPLHF. V usage is TRBV6-6 and J usage is TRBJ1-6; D remains unclear. V shed 4 bases and J shed 10 bases, with 11 bases lying between them. From germline, CDR1 is MNHNY and CDR2 SVGAGI (reference sequence). This CDR3 has 13 residues.